Listed below are T cell receptor beta chains from one sample, sequenced in a study of cytotoxic CD8 clonotypes in ibrutinib-treated CLL. Assay used: immunoSEQ multiplex PCR; TCRdb lists only in-frame clones, some missing. This table has 20,000 to 25,000 clones, around 70% appearing once. This specimen consisted of PBMCs, obtained before ibrutinib treatment. Source of these receptors: a human donor with chronic lymphocytic leukemia. CDR3s include the opening cysteine and the closing phenylalanine or tryptophan. D genes are given only for firm matches. Clone size is stated in some rows and not others, as once, few, many or a class when expanded.

D	length	V	J	size	DNA	CDR3
NA	16	TRBV5-1	TRBJ2-5	NA	TGCGCCAGCAGCAGCAGGGAGGGGGCAATAGGAGAGACCCAGTACTTC	CASSSREGAIGETQYF
TRBD2	15	TRBV7-2	TRBJ2-7	few	TGTGCCAGCAGCCCCGATAGCGGGAGTAGTTACGAGCAGTACTTC	CASSPDSGSSYEQYF
NA	21	TRBV28	TRBJ2-7	NA	TGTGCCAGCGGATACAGGGTGGGACGACGGTCTAGGGGAATCCCCTCCTACGAGCAGTACTTC	CASGYRVGRRSRGIPSYEQYF
TRBD1	16	TRBV11-2	TRBJ2-1	NA	TGTGCCAGCAGCGCCCCGGTGAGGGGGCTCGACAATGAGCAGTTCTTC	CASSAPVRGLDNEQFF
TRBD2	16	TRBV5-1	TRBJ2-3	NA	TGCGCCAGCAGATATGGGACTAGCAACTCGGCAGATACGCAGTATTTT	CASRYGTSNSADTQYF
TRBD2	17	TRBV19	TRBJ2-1	NA	TGTGCCAGTAGTATAGGGGGTTTAACTAGCGGGAGCCCTGAGCAGTTCTTC	CASSIGGLTSGSPEQFF
NA	13	TRBV18	TRBJ2-7	once	TGTGCCAGCTCAGACGGGCTGACCTACGAGCAGTACTTC	CASSDGLTYEQYF
NA	15	TRBV6-6	TRBJ2-1	NA	TGTGCCAGCAGTTACTCGAGAGGGGATGATAACCAGCAGTTCTTC	CASSYSRGDDNQQFF
TRBD1	15	TRBV5-4	TRBJ1-2	few	TGCGCCAGCAGCCACAGACAGGGGGTCGGGTATGGCTACACCTTC	CASSHRQGVGYGYTF
TRBD1	15	TRBV4-1	TRBJ2-5	NA	TGCGCCAGCAGCCAAGGCGTAGGGGGCCGGGAGACCCAGTACTTC	CASSQGVGGRETQYF
TRBD2	14	TRBV19	TRBJ2-3	NA	TGTGCCACCGGGACTAGCGGTAGCACAGATACGCAGTATTTT	CATGTSGSTDTQYF
TRBD2	16	TRBV5-4	TRBJ2-7	NA	TGTGCCAGCAGCTTATCAGGGACTAGCGTTTCCTACGAGCAGTACTTC	CASSLSGTSVSYEQYF
NA	13	TRBV18	TRBJ1-1	NA	TGTGCCAGCTCGCGTGGGTCACCAAGTGAAGCTTTCTTT	CASSRGSPSEAFF
NA	14	TRBV11-3	TRBJ2-1	NA	TGTGCCAGCAGCTTAAGGGACTCGGAGGATGAGCAGTTCTTC	CASSLRDSEDEQFF
NA	11	TRBV6-5	TRBJ2-7	NA	TGTGCCAGCACTTCTCAAGGGGAGCAGTACTTC	CASTSQGEQYF
TRBD2	13	TRBV6-4	TRBJ2-3	NA	TGTGCCAGCTCGGCGGGAGTAACAGATACGCAGTATTTT	CASSAGVTDTQYF
NA	14	TRBV5-1	TRBJ2-7	NA	TGCGCCAGCAGCTTGGATCCTAGCTCCTACAAGCAGTACTTC	CASSLDPSSYKQYF
NA	12	TRBV30	TRBJ1-5	NA	TGTGCCTGGAGTGGACAAGGTCAGCCCCAGCATTTT	CAWSGQGQPQHF
TRBD2	16	TRBV9	TRBJ2-1	few	TGTGCCAGCAGCGCCATCGGACTAGGAGGGTACAATGAGCAGTTCTTC	CASSAIGLGGYNEQFF
NA	12	TRBV30	TRBJ1-2	NA	TGTGCCTGGAGGGCAGTTAACTATGGCTACACCTTC	CAWRAVNYGYTF
TRBD2	18	TRBV19	TRBJ2-7	few	TGTGCCAGTAGTACCTTCGCCCCCCTAGCGGGAGGGCCCTACGAGCAGTACTTC	CASSTFAPLAGGPYEQYF
NA	14	TRBV4-1	TRBJ2-2	NA	TGCGCCAGCAGCCAATTCAGGGTCACCGGGGAGCTGTTTTTT	CASSQFRVTGELFF
TRBD2	15	TRBV29-1	TRBJ2-7	NA	TGCAGCGTTTTTCTGGGGACTAGCGGGAGTTGGGAGCAGTACTTC	CSVFLGTSGSWEQYF
NA	13	TRBV29-1	TRBJ2-4	NA	TGCAGCGTTGAAGCGCGGAGTTCGGGCATTCAGTACTTC	CSVEARSSGIQYF
NA	15	TRBV15	TRBJ2-3	NA	TGTGCCACCAGCAGCCTCAGACTTTTCACAGATACGCAGTATTTT	CATSSLRLFTDTQYF
NA	14	TRBV15	TRBJ2-5	NA	TGTGCCACCAGCAGACCCGGGACATATGAGACCCAGTACTTC	CATSRPGTYETQYF
TRBD2	16	TRBV5-1	TRBJ2-1	NA	TGCGCCAGCAGCTTGTCTGGGCGGGAGGGCTACAATGAGCAGTTCTTC	CASSLSGREGYNEQFF
NA	17	TRBV12-5	TRBJ1-1	NA	TGTGCTAGTGGTTTAGTCGTCATCCCCGGGATGAACACTGAAGCTTTCTTT	CASGLVVIPGMNTEAFF
NA	16	TRBV19	TRBJ1-2	once	TGTGCCAGTAGTATTTTGGCAGCCCCAGGCTCGGGAGGCTACACCTTC	CASSILAAPGSGGYTF
TRBD2	17	TRBV15	TRBJ2-7	NA	TGTGCCACCAGCAGAGATTTAAGCGGGAGGGCCTTAGGCGAGCAGTACTTC	CATSRDLSGRALGEQYF
TRBD2	16	TRBV9	TRBJ2-1	NA	TGTGCCAGCAGCGTAGGCGGGAGGGCCGGATACAATGAGCAGTTCTTC	CASSVGGRAGYNEQFF